This TCR beta chain was recorded in a study of cytomegalovirus exposure and HLA in healthy donors. Measured with immunoSEQ multiplex PCR; TCRdb has only the in-frame clones, and not every one. The data contain 140,000 to 150,000 clones, roughly 90% of them singletons. Note on this clone: Antigen unknown.

Germline-derived CDR1 and CDR2 are MNHEY and SVGAGI. The V and J ends lost 2 bases and 5 bases, in that order; junction bases with no gene match: 5. CDR3 size: 14 residues. Study results and limitations: There were a few CMV-associated chains whose specificity for CMV antigens was confirmed in vitro. Some TCR beta chains (over 150 of them) were listed as cytomegalovirus-associated.

The chain has TRBV6-5 and TRBJ2-5, with 7 bases fitting TRBD2. The TCR comes from a man aged 18-30 years in good health and CMV-seropositive. Sequencing was carried out using PBMCs. CDR3 bases: TGTGCCAGCAGTTACGCGGGAGCAGTGGAGACCCAGTACTTC. Its protein product is CASSYAGAVETQYF.